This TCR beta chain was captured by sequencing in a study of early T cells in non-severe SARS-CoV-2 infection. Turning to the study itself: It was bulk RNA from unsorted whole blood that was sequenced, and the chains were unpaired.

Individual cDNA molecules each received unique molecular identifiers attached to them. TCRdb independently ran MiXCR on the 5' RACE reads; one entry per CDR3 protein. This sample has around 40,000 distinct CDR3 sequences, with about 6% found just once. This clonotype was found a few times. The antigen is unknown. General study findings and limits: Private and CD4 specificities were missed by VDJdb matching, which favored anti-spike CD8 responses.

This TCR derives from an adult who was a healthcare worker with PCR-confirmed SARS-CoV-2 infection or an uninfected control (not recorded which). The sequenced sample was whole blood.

The CDR3 DNA reads TGTGCCAGCAGTTTTCTCGACTTGGGGGGACACACAGATACGCAGTATTTT. Its protein product is CASSFLDLGGHTDTQYF. J is TRBJ2-3 and V is TRBV6-6; D tentatively reads TRBD1 or TRBD2 (6 bases each). The germline V gene has CDR1 MNHNY and CDR2 SVGAGI (reference sequence). The CDR3 is 17 residues long. V was shortened by 4 bases and J by 2 bases, with 19 bases between the two germline ends.